These 14 T cell receptor beta chains came from one sample sequenced in a study of T cells in Graves' hyperthyroidism and ophthalmopathy. RNA transcripts yielded amplified TCR beta CDR3 regions. Initially, a first-round RT-PCR of the TCR CDR3 employed the HTBI primer set. TCRdb itself ran the multiplex PCR reads through MiXCR, one entry per CDR3 protein. The table shows about 640,000 distinct CDR3 sequences, with more than 20% occurring only once. Sequenced input: blood. The origin of the receptors is a man under 40 with Graves' ophthalmopathy.

This chain links TRBV4-2 with TRBJ2-3, with 7 bases matching TRBD2. V was pared by 0 bases and J by 10 bases, with 13 bases of the junction left unmatched. The CDR3 is made up of 16 amino acids. Germline CDR1 and CDR2: LGHNA and YNFKEQ. Here the CDR3 reads CASSQDPTASGLPQYF. CDR3 sequence (DNA): TGTGCCAGCAGCCAAGACCCCACTGCTAGCGGTCTGCCGCAGTATTTT.

This clonotype was recorded a few times. This chain links TRBV11-2 with TRBJ2-7, with TRBD2 matching 7 bases. The CDR3 is 15 amino acids. V shed 1 base and J 3 bases; nucleotides not matched to a gene: 6. The V gene's germline CDR1 is SGHAT and CDR2 FQNNGV. The CDR3 loop reads CASSLGGGPHYEQYF. CDR3 in DNA: TGTGCCAGCAGCTTAGGGGGGGGACCCCACTACGAGCAGTACTTC.

A few counts support this clonotype. CDR3 loop: CASSEYMADTQYF. The CDR3 nucleotides read TGTGCCAGCAGTGAATACATGGCAGATACGCAGTATTTT. The chain carries TRBV6-1 and TRBJ2-3; the D is unclear. Germline-derived CDR1 and CDR2 are MNHNS and SASEGT. Trimming removed 2 bases at V and 4 bases at J, with 7 bases between. This CDR3 has 13 amino acids.

This chain joins TRBV3-1 and TRBJ2-1, with TRBD1 matching over 9 bases. Trimming cost V 8 bases and J 9 bases; bases outside gene matches: 29. Germline V lookup: CDR1 LGHDT, CDR2 YNNKEL (reference sequence). This CDR3 has 20 residues. CDR3 bases: TGTGCCAGCCCCTCGGGGATACAGGGGGCAAAGGATCGTACGGCGGGTGAGCAGTTCTTC. It codes for CASPSGIQGAKDRTAGEQFF.

This clonotype was seen ten or more times. The chain is built from TRBV7-2 and TRBJ1-1, with 8 nucleotides matching TRBD1. The length of the CDR3 is 14 residues. J gave up 5 bases and V 4 bases, and 6 bases lay outside the gene matches. Germline V gene data show CDR1 as SGHTA and CDR2 as FQGNSA. This chain's CDR3 is CASSSSTGGTEAFF. The CDR3 DNA follows: TGTGCCAGCAGCTCGAGTACAGGGGGTACTGAAGCTTTCTTT.

This clonotype was seen at least ten times. This chain joins TRBV3-1 and TRBJ2-1, with 8 bases matching TRBD2. The ends lost 0 bases at V and 7 bases at J; junction bases unmatched: 11. This CDR3 spans 17 amino acids. Germline V gene data show CDR1 as LGHDT and CDR2 as YNNKEL (reference sequence). CDR3 sequence (DNA): TGTGCCAGCAGCCAAGATCAGAGCGGGAGTAGAGGAAATGAGCAGTTCTTC. The encoded protein is CASSQDQSGSRGNEQFF.

This clonotype has ten or more counts. J is TRBJ2-2 and V is TRBV12-3 or TRBV12-4, with a weak D call TRBD1 (6 bases). The V and J ends lost 7 bases and 6 bases respectively, with 21 bases between them. CDR3 length equals 16 residues. The CDR3 nucleotides read TGTGCCAGCAAGACGCCGGGACAAAACAGCCCCGGGGAGCTGTTTTTT. It encodes CASKTPGQNSPGELFF.

This clonotype came up a few times. The chain links TRBV30 to TRBJ2-7; the match to TRBD2 covers 11 bases. The junction had 10 bases not matched to a gene; V was cut back by 3 bases and J by 3 bases. CDR3 length: 16 amino acids. Germline V gene lookup returns CDR1 GTSNPN and CDR2 SVGIG (reference sequence). CDR3 coding DNA: TGTGCCTGGAGAGCTAGACCGGGACTAGCGGTCTACGAGCAGTACTTC. Residues: CAWRARPGLAVYEQYF.

The rearrangement uses TRBV12-3 or TRBV12-4 and TRBJ2-7; D not certain. V lost 2 bases to trimming and J lost 7 bases, with 9 bases between them. The CDR3 has 12 amino acids. CDR3 DNA: TGTGCCAGCAGTTTAACAACCAGGGAGCAGTACTTC. It encodes CASSLTTREQYF.

This clonotype showed up just a few times. The chain recombines TRBV5-8 with TRBJ1-6; 7 positions agree with TRBD1. This CDR3 contains 15 residues. Looked up from germline, CDR1 is SGHTS and CDR2 is YDEGEE. The V and J ends lost 3 bases and 7 bases, in that order; junction bases with no gene match: 7. The CDR3 DNA sequence: TGTGCCAGCAGCTCTTGGACAGGCCAGAATTCACCCCTCCACTTT. This codes for CASSSWTGQNSPLHF.

There are many counts of this clonotype. The DNA of the CDR3 is TGTGCCAGCAGCTTAGGTTCGGCTAGCACTGAAGCTTTCTTT. This sequence encodes CASSLGSASTEAFF. The rearrangement joins TRBV7-2 to TRBJ1-1; D remains ambiguous. The germline V gene has CDR1 SGHTA and CDR2 FQGNSA. The CDR3 runs 14 residues. V lost 1 base to trimming and J lost 4 bases, with 10 bases between them.

This clonotype was observed many times. This sequence joins TRBV30 and TRBJ1-4; TRBD1 is a possible D gene (6 bases). Trimming left V 2 bases short and J 3 bases short, with 16 bases between. Germline lookup yields CDR1 GTSNPN and CDR2 SVGIG (reference sequence). The CDR3 length is 16 residues. In DNA, the CDR3 is TGTGCCTGGAGTCTCTCAAGGACAGCTTCTAATGAAAAACTGTTTTTT. Its translation: CAWSLSRTASNEKLFF.

The chain recombines TRBV11-2 with TRBJ2-1; 8 bases fit TRBD2. The CDR3 spans 17 residues. Germline V CDR1 and CDR2: SGHAT, FQNNGV. J was trimmed by 3 bases and V by 1 base; bases with no gene match: 8. The CDR3 loop is CASSLGGSGTNYNEQFF. The DNA for the CDR3 is TGTGCCAGCAGCTTAGGGGGTAGCGGGACTAACTACAATGAGCAGTTCTTC.

The gene calls are TRBV5-1 and TRBJ1-2; 10 bases are a match to TRBD1. Germline lookup yields CDR1 SGHRS and CDR2 YFSETQ. V was clipped by 2 bases and J by 8 bases; unmatched bases: 3. The CDR3 has 13 amino acids. CDR3 in amino acids: CASSFDRGRGYTF. The CDR3 DNA follows: TGCGCCAGCAGCTTTGACAGGGGGCGAGGCTACACCTTC. The full variable domain, with the rest looked up from reference TRBV5-1 and TRBJ1-2, is KAGVTQTPRYLIKTRGQQVTLSCSPISGHRSVSWYQQTPGQGLQFLFEYFSETQRNKGNFPGRFSGRQFSNSRSEMNVSTLELGDSALYLCASSFDRGRGYTFGSGTRLTVV.